The rows below give T cell receptor beta chains drawn from one sample of a study of PD-L1 blockade in urothelial cancer. Repertoires were generated with immunoSEQ multiplex PCR, while TCRdb's copy carries only in-frame clones and drops some. The table shows 65,000 to 80,000 clones, with 84% occurring only once. Sequencing was performed on PBMCs, taken around atezolizumab (anti-PD-L1) treatment. Receptors originate from a man aged 65-85 years with urothelial cancer. Both conserved end residues are part of each CDR3. D genes are given only for firm matches. Clone size is not always given. Where it is, it says once, few, many or a class for expanded clones.

J gene,D gene,clone size,V gene,CDR3 protein,CDR3 DNA
TRBJ2-1,TRBD2,.,TRBV6-1,CAGGGGYNEQFF,TGTGCCGGCGGGGGGGGGTACAATGAGCAGTTCTTC
TRBJ1-2,.,.,TRBV7-8,CASSFGHSNYGYTF,TGTGCCAGCAGCTTTGGGCATTCTAACTATGGCTACACCTTC
TRBJ1-4,.,.,TRBV4-2,CASSQDLREKLFF,TGTGCCAGCAGCCAAGATTTACGGGAAAAACTGTTTTTT
TRBJ2-2,.,.,TRBV11-2,CASSLEVYAGELFF,TGTGCCAGCAGCTTAGAGGTCTATGCCGGGGAGCTGTTTTTT
TRBJ1-2,.,few,TRBV19,CASSTMGAFGYTF,TGTGCCAGTAGCACCATGGGGGCATTTGGCTACACCTTC
TRBJ1-5,.,few,TRBV10-3,CAISTTGLEQPQHF,TGTGCCATCAGTACCACAGGGTTGGAACAGCCCCAGCATTTT
TRBJ2-7,.,.,TRBV5-1,CASSPGGLPYEQYF,TGCGCCAGCAGCCCCGGGGGACTTCCCTACGAGCAGTACTTC
TRBJ2-2,.,.,TRBV5-1,CASSFAAAANTGELFF,TGCGCCAGCAGCTTTGCGGCAGCGGCGAACACCGGGGAGCTGTTTTTT
TRBJ2-1,TRBD1,.,TRBV9,CASSVDQDRGRNEQFF,TGTGCCAGCAGCGTAGATCAGGACAGGGGGCGGAATGAGCAGTTCTTC
TRBJ2-3,TRBD2,.,TRBV10-3,CAISAQAGPGAQYF,TGTGCCATCAGTGCCCAAGCGGGGCCTGGGGCGCAGTATTTT
TRBJ2-3,TRBD2,.,TRBV6-6,CASSYVAGVGDTQYF,TGTGCCAGCAGTTACGTTGCGGGAGTTGGGGATACGCAGTATTTT
TRBJ2-3,.,.,TRBV9,CASSLDPLGDTQYF,TGTGCCAGCAGCCTCGACCCCCTAGGAGATACGCAGTATTTT
TRBJ2-7,TRBD2,few,TRBV11-2,CASSPGLAGISYEQYF,TGTGCCAGCAGCCCCGGACTAGCGGGGATCTCCTACGAGCAGTACTTC
TRBJ2-3,.,once,TRBV28,CASSFTLRDLTDTQYF,TGTGCCAGCAGTTTCACCTTGCGGGACCTCACAGATACGCAGTATTTT
TRBJ2-1,.,.,TRBV18,CASSPLAGGNEQFF,TGTGCCAGCTCACCACTAGCTGGGGGGAATGAGCAATTCTTC
TRBJ2-5,TRBD2,.,TRBV5-4,CASSSPGRGVQETQYF,TGTGCCAGCAGCTCTCCGGGACGGGGGGTTCAAGAGACCCAGTACTTC
TRBJ1-2,.,.,TRBV5-1,CASSLGEGLSGYTF,TGCGCCAGCAGCTTGGGAGAGGGACTGTCTGGCTACACCTTC
TRBJ2-1,TRBD1,.,TRBV14,CASSQRTGGVDEQFF,TGTGCCAGCAGCCAAAGGACAGGGGGGGTGGATGAGCAGTTCTTC
TRBJ2-5,TRBD1,.,TRBV5-4,CASSSNRGFQETQYF,TGTGCCAGCAGCTCAAACAGGGGATTCCAAGAGACCCAGTACTTC
TRBJ2-6,.,.,TRBV11-2,CASSLGLTLPGANVLTF,TGTGCCAGCAGCTTAGGACTGACCCTTCCTGGGGCCAACGTCCTGACTTTC
TRBJ2-2,.,.,TRBV28,CASSLSSGVGNTGELFF,TGTGCCAGCAGTTTATCCTCAGGGGTTGGGAACACCGGGGAGCTGTTTTTT
TRBJ2-3,TRBD2,.,TRBV7-3,CASSSGTSGTQYF,TGTGCCAGCAGCTCAGGGACTAGTGGTACGCAGTATTTT
TRBJ2-7,.,.,TRBV19,CASNPGQGYEQYF,TGTGCCAGTAATCCTGGCCAGGGGTACGAGCAGTACTTC
TRBJ2-7,.,.,TRBV4-2,CASSQEARQYEQYF,TGTGCCAGCAGCCAAGAGGCCCGCCAGTACGAGCAGTACTTC
TRBJ2-3,TRBD2,.,TRBV7-2,CASSLAGTRGADTQYF,TGTGCCAGCAGCTTAGCGGGGACTAGAGGTGCAGATACGCAGTATTTT
TRBJ2-5,TRBD2,.,TRBV28,CAVGLAGGETQYF,TGTGCCGTCGGACTAGCGGGAGGAGAGACCCAGTACTTC
TRBJ2-6,TRBD2,.,TRBV2,CASSGGSGANVLTF,TGTGCCAGCAGCGGGGGGTCTGGGGCCAACGTCCTGACTTTC
TRBJ2-1,TRBD2,.,TRBV29-1,CSAAGLAGAEQFF,TGCAGCGCTGCGGGACTAGCGGGAGCTGAGCAGTTCTTC
TRBJ2-2,.,.,TRBV9,CASSVEPGSTTGELFF,TGTGCCAGCAGCGTAGAGCCAGGGTCGACCACCGGGGAGCTGTTTTTT
TRBJ2-7,.,.,TRBV6-5,CASSPGQSIYEQYF,TGTGCCAGCAGTCCAGGACAGAGTATTTACGAGCAGTACTTC
TRBJ1-3,.,.,TRBV9,CASSPIPTGLSGNTIYF,TGTGCCAGCAGCCCTATCCCGACAGGCCTCTCTGGAAACACCATATATTTT
TRBJ2-1,TRBD2,.,TRBV7-2,CASSLDPSGHNEQFF,TGTGCCAGCAGCTTAGACCCTAGCGGGCACAATGAGCAGTTCTTC
TRBJ2-7,TRBD2,.,TRBV7-2,CASGLGLAVYEQYF,TGTGCCAGCGGCCTGGGACTAGCGGTCTACGAGCAGTACTTC
TRBJ2-1,TRBD2,.,TRBV7-3,CASSPFPRLAGDNEQFF,TGTGCCAGCAGCCCTTTTCCGAGACTAGCGGGAGACAATGAGCAGTTCTTC
TRBJ1-3,TRBD1,.,TRBV28,CASSQVTGGSGNTIYF,TGTGCCAGCAGCCAAGTCACAGGGGGCTCTGGAAACACCATATATTTT
TRBJ1-1,TRBD1,few,TRBV5-6,CASSPQEGARTEAFF,TGTGCCAGCAGCCCCCAGGAGGGGGCGAGGACTGAAGCTTTCTTT
TRBJ2-1,TRBD2,.,TRBV6-1,CASSEVAGGPFFNEQFF,TGTGCCAGCAGTGAAGTAGCGGGAGGGCCCTTTTTCAATGAGCAGTTCTTC
TRBJ1-1,TRBD1,.,TRBV7-6,CASSLDPGQGATEAFF,TGTGCCAGCAGCTTGGACCCGGGACAGGGGGCGACTGAAGCTTTCTTT
TRBJ2-7,TRBD1,few,TRBV5-1,CASSTGQGYEQYF,TGCGCCAGCAGCACGGGACAGGGATACGAGCAGTACTTC
TRBJ2-2,TRBD2,.,TRBV19,CASSGLAGGTTGELFF,TGTGCCAGTAGTGGACTAGCGGGAGGGACCACCGGGGAGCTGTTTTTT
TRBJ2-7,TRBD1,.,TRBV28,CASRSRQGAAEQYF,TGTGCCAGCAGATCAAGACAGGGGGCGGCCGAGCAGTACTTC
TRBJ2-1,TRBD2,.,TRBV5-1,CASSSTGTSGRVYNEQFF,TGCGCCAGCAGCTCAACCGGGACTAGCGGAAGGGTGTACAATGAGCAGTTCTTC
TRBJ1-1,.,.,TRBV5-1,CASSLDGRGNTEAFF,TGCGCCAGCAGCTTGGACGGCAGGGGTAACACTGAAGCTTTCTTT
TRBJ2-7,.,.,TRBV7-2,CASSLRTQGYSYEQYF,TGTGCCAGCAGCTTACGGACCCAGGGATACTCCTACGAGCAGTACTTC
TRBJ2-1,.,few,TRBV5-1,CASSYNSGPNEQFF,TGCGCCAGCAGCTACAATTCAGGGCCAAATGAGCAGTTCTTC
TRBJ2-7,TRBD2,few,TRBV29-1,CSVEEGREYEQYF,TGCAGCGTTGAAGAGGGGCGGGAGTACGAGCAGTACTTC
TRBJ2-7,TRBD1,.,TRBV5-6,CASSLNRGTQDEQYF,TGTGCCAGCAGCTTGAACAGGGGGACCCAGGACGAGCAGTACTTC
TRBJ2-3,TRBD2,few,TRBV4-1,CASSQDEGARGAGEDTQYF,TGCGCCAGCAGCCAAGATGAGGGTGCGAGGGGTGCGGGGGAAGATACGCAGTATTTT
TRBJ2-3,.,.,TRBV11-2,CASSLARRDTQYF,TGTGCCAGCAGCTTAGCTAGGCGGGATACGCAGTATTTT
TRBJ2-7,TRBD1,.,TRBV5-6,CASSPDRGASYEQYF,TGTGCCAGCAGCCCGGACAGGGGGGCCTCCTACGAGCAGTACTTC
TRBJ2-7,TRBD1,.,TRBV11-2,CASSLGWDRSYEQYF,TGTGCCAGCAGCTTAGGCTGGGACAGGTCCTACGAGCAGTACTTC
TRBJ2-1,.,.,TRBV19,CASSIGRGSYNEQFF,TGTGCCAGTAGTATCGGCAGGGGTTCCTACAATGAGCAGTTCTTC
TRBJ1-3,.,.,TRBV18,CASSPSGVMAISGNTIYF,TGTGCCAGCTCCCCCTCCGGGGTAATGGCAATCTCTGGAAACACCATATATTTT
TRBJ1-2,.,.,TRBV19,CASSIDRTPTGGYTF,TGTGCCAGTAGTATAGATCGAACTCCTACAGGTGGCTACACCTTC
TRBJ2-7,.,.,TRBV30,CAWSVGRTEMYF,TGTGCCTGGAGTGTTGGCAGGACTGAAATGTACTTC
TRBJ2-5,TRBD2,.,TRBV11-3,CASSLRRPSGNQETQYF,TGTGCCAGCAGCTTGAGGAGGCCTAGCGGCAATCAAGAGACCCAGTACTTC
TRBJ2-3,.,few,TRBV6-1,CASSMVRTDTQYF,TGTGCCAGCAGTATGGTTCGGACAGATACGCAGTATTTT
TRBJ2-1,.,few,TRBV7-9,CASSLYPEQFF,TGTGCCAGCAGCTTATATCCTGAGCAGTTCTTC
TRBJ1-2,.,few,TRBV28,CASSLQGQGYTF,TGTGCCAGCAGTTTACAGGGGCAAGGCTACACCTTC
TRBJ2-7,.,.,TRBV5-1,CASSLEGFVYEQYF,TGCGCCAGCAGCTTGGAGGGGTTTGTCTACGAGCAGTACTTC